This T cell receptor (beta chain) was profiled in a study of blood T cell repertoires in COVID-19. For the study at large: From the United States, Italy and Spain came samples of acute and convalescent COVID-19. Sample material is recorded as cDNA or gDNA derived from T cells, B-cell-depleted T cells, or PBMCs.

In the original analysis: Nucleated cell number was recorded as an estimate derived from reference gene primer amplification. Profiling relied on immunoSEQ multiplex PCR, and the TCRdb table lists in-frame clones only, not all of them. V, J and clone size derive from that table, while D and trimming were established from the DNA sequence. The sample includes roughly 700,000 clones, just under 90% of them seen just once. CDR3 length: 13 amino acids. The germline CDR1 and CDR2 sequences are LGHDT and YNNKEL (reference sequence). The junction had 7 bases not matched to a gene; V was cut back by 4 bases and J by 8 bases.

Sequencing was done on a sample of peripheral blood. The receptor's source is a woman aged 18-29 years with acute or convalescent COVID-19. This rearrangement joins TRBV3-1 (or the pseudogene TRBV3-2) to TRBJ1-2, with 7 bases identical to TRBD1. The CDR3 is CASSPRGIGGYTF. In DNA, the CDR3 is TGTGCCAGCAGCCCCAGGGGGATCGGAGGCTACACCTTC.